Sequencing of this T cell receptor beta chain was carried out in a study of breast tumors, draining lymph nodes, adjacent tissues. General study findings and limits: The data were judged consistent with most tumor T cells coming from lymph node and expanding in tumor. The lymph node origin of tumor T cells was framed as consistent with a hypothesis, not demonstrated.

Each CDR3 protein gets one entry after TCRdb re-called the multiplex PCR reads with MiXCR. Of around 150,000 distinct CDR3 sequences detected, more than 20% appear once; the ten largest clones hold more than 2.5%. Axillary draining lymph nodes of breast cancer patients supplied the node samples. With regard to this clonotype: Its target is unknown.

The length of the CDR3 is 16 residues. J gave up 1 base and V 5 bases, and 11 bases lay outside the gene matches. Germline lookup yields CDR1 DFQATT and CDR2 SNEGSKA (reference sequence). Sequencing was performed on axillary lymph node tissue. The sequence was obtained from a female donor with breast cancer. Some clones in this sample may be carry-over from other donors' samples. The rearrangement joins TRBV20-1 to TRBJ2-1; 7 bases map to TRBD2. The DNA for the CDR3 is TGCAGTGCTTACAGATCTGGCGGGGGTTCCTACAATGAGCAGTTCTTC. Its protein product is CSAYRSGGGSYNEQFF.